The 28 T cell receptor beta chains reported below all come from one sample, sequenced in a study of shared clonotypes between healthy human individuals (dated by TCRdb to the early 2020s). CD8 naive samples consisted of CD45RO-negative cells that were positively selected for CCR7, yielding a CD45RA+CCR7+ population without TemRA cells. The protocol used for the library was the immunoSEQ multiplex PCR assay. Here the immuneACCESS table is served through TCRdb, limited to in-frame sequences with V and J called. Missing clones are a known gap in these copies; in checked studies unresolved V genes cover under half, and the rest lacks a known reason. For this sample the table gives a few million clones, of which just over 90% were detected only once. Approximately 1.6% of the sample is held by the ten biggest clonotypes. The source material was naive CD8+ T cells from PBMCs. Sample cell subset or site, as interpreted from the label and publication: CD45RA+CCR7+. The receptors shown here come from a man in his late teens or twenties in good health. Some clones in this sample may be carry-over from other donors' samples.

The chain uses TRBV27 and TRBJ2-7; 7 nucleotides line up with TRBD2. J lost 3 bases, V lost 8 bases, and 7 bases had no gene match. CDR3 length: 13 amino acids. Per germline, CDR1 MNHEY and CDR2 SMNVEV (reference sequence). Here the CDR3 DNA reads TGTGCCAGCGGGTGGACTAGAGGCTACGAGCAGTACTTC. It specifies CASGWTRGYEQYF.

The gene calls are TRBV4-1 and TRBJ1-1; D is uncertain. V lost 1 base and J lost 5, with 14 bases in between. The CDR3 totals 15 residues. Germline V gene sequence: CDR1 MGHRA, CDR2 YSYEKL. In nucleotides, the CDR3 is TGCGCCAGCAGCCAAGGTGACACCGGATGGACTGAAGCTTTCTTT. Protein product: CASSQGDTGWTEAFF.

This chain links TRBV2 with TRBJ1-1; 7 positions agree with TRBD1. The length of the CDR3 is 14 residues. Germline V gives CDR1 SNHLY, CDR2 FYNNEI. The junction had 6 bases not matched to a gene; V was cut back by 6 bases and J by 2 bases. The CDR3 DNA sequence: TGTGCCAGCAGAGTTCCAGGGGGTAACACTGAAGCTTTCTTT. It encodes CASRVPGGNTEAFF.

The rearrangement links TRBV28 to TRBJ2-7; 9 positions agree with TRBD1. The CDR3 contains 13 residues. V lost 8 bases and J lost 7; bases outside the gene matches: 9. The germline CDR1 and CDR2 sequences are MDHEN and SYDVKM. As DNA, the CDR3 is TGTGCCAGCGGGGGACAGGGCCGGTGGGAGCAGTACTTC. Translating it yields CASGGQGRWEQYF.

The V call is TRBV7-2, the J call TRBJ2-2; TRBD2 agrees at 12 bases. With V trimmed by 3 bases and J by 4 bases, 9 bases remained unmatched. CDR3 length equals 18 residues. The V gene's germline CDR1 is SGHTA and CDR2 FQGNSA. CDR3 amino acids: CASSFLTLAGGPTGELFF. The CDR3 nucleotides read TGTGCCAGCAGCTTCCTAACCCTAGCGGGAGGGCCCACCGGGGAGCTGTTTTTT.

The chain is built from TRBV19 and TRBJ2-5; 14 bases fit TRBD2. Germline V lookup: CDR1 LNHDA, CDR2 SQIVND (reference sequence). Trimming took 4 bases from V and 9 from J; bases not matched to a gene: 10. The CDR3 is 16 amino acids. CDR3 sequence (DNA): TGTGCCAGTAGTACGTGGACTAGCGGGGGGCGTGGGGCCCAGTACTTC. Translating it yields CASSTWTSGGRGAQYF.

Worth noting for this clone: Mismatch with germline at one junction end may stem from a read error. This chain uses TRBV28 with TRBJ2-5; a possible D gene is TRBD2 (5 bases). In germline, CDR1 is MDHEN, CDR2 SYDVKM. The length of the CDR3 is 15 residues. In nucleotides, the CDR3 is TGTGCCAGCAGTTTATCCTGGCGGAGGAGAGAGGCCCAGTACTTC. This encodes CASSLSWRRREAQYF.

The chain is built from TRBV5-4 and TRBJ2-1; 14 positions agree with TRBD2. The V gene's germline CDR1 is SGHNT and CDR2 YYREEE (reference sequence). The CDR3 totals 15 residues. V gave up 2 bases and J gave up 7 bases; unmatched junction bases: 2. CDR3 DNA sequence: TGTGCCAGCAGCTTCGGGACTAGCGGGAGAAATGAGCAGTTCTTC. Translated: CASSFGTSGRNEQFF.

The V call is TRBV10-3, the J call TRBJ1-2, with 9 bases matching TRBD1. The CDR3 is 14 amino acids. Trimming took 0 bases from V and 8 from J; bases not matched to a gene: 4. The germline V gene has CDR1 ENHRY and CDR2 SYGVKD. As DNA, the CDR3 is TGTGCCATCAGTGAGTCCGGGACAGGGTTGGGCTACACCTTC. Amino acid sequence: CAISESGTGLGYTF.

CDR3 in amino acids: CAREGATGSDTGELFF. The CDR3 DNA follows: TGTGCCAGGGAGGGGGCGACAGGGTCGGACACCGGGGAGCTGTTTTTT. The rearrangement uses TRBV25-1 and TRBJ2-2; a possible D gene is TRBD1 (7 bases). CDR1 is MGHDK, CDR2 SYGVNS, per germline. The V gene lost 9 bases and the J gene lost 3 bases, with 20 bases spanning the gap. This CDR3 contains 16 residues.

CDR3 DNA sequence: TGTGCCAGCAGTTCACTAGAAAAACTGTTTTTT. Amino acids: CASSSLEKLFF. The chain links TRBV2 to TRBJ1-4; no clear D. Germline-derived CDR1 and CDR2 are SNHLY and FYNNEI. The CDR3 has 11 amino acids. Trimming shortened V by 5 bases and J by 8 bases, and 6 bases separated the two germline ends.

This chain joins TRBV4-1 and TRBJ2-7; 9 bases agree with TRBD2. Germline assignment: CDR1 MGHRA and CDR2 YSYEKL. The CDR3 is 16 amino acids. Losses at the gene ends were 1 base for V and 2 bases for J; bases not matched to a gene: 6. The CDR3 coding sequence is TGCGCCAGCAGCCAAGGGTTCCTAGCGGGAACCTACGAGCAGTACTTC. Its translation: CASSQGFLAGTYEQYF.

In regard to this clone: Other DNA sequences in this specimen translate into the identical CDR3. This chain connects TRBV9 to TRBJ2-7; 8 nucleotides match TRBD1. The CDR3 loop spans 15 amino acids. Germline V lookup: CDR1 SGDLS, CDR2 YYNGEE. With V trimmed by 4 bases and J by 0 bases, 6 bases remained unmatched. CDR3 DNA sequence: TGTGCCAGCAGCCCTACAGGGGGGTCCTCCTACGAGCAGTACTTC. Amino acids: CASSPTGGSSYEQYF. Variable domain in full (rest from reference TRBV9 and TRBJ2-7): DSGVTQTPKHLITATGQRVTLRCSPRSGDLSVYWYQQSLDQGLQFLIQYYNGEERAKGNILERFSAQQFPDLHSELNLSSLELGDSALYFCASSPTGGSSYEQYFGPGTRLTVT.

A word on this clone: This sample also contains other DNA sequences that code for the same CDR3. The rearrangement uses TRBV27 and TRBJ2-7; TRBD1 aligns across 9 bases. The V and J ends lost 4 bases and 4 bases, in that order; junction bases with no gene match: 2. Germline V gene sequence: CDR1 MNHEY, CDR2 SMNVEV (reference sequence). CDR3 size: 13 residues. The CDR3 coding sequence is TGTGCCAGCAGTTGGACAGGGGCGTACGAGCAGTACTTC. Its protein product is CASSWTGAYEQYF.

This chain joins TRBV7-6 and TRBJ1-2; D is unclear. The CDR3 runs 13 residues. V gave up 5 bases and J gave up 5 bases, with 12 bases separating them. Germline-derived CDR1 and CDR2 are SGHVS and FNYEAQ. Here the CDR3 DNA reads TGTGCCAGCAGCCCTGGGTTCGGGTATGGCTACACCTTC. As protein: CASSPGFGYGYTF.

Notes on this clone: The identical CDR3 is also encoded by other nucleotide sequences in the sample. The DNA of the CDR3 is TGTGCCAGCAGTTTGGGACGGCGGAACACTGAAGCTTTCTTT. This encodes CASSLGRRNTEAFF. The chain links TRBV28 to TRBJ1-1, with a possible D match to TRBD1 (5 bases). V shed 3 bases and J shed 1 base, with 9 bases lying between them. This CDR3 comprises 14 residues. The V gene's germline CDR1 is MDHEN and CDR2 SYDVKM.

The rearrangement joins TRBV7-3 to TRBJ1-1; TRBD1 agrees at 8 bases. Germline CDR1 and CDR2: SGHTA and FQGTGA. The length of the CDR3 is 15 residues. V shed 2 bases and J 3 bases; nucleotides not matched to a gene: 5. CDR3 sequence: CASSLLSGGHTEAFF. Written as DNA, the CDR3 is TGTGCCAGCAGCTTACTTTCAGGGGGCCACACTGAAGCTTTCTTT.

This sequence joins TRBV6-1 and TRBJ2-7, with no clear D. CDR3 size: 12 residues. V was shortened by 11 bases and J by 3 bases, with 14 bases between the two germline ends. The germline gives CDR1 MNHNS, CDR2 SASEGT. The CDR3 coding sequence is TGTGCCGGTAGGGATGACTTCTACGAGCAGTACTTC. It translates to CAGRDDFYEQYF.

CDR3 residues: CASSSHPNTGGSYGYTF. The CDR3 region has the DNA TGTGCCAGCAGCTCGCACCCGAATACAGGGGGGTCCTATGGCTACACCTTC. The V gene is TRBV5-5, the J gene TRBJ1-2, with TRBD1 matching over 8 bases. After removal of 3 bases from V and 4 bases from J, the junction contained 14 bases not matched to a gene. Germline CDR1 is SGHKS and CDR2 is YYEKEE (reference sequence). This CDR3 region has 17 residues.

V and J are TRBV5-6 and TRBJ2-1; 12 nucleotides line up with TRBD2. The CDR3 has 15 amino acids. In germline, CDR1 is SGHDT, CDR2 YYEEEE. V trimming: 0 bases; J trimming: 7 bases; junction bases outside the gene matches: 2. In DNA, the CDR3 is TGTGCCAGCAGCTTGGAGACTAGCGGGAGAAATGAGCAGTTCTTC. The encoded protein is CASSLETSGRNEQFF. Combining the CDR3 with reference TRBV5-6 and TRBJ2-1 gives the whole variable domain DAGVTQSPTHLIKTRGQQVTLRCSPKSGHDTVSWYQQALGQGPQFIFQYYEEEERQRGNFPDRFSGHQFPNYSSELNVNALLLGDSALYLCASSLETSGRNEQFFGPGTRLTVL.

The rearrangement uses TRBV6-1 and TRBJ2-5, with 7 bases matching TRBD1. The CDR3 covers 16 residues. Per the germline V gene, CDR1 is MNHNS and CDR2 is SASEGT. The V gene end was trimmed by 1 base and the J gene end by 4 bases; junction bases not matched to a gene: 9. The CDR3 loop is CASSEEALRGSETQYF. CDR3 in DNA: TGTGCCAGCAGTGAAGAAGCTCTCAGGGGGTCAGAGACCCAGTACTTC.

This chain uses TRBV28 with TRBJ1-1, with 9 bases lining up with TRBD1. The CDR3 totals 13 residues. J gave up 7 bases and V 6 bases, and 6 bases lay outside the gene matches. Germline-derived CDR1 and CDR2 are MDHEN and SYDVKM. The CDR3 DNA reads TGTGCCAGCAGGGACAGGGGAGATATTGAAGCTTTCTTT. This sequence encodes CASRDRGDIEAFF.

The CDR3 nucleotides read TGCGCCAGCAGCCAAGGGACAGGGAGGGTGCAGTACTTC. The encoded protein is CASSQGTGRVQYF. This chain joins TRBV4-1 and TRBJ2-7; D possibly corresponds to TRBD1 (8 bases). V was trimmed by 1 base and J by 9 bases, leaving 13 bases between them. Per the germline V gene, CDR1 is MGHRA and CDR2 is YSYEKL. The CDR3 extends over 13 amino acids.

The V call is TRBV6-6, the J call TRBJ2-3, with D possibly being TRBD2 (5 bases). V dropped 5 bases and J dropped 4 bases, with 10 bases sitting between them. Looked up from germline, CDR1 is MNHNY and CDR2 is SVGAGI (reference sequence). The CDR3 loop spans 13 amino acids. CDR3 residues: CASSGGNPDTQYF. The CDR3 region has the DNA TGTGCCAGCAGTGGAGGTAACCCAGATACGCAGTATTTT.

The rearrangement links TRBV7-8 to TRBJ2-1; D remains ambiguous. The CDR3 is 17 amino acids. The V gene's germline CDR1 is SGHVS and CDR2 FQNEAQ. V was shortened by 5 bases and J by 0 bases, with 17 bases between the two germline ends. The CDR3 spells CASSPAPAASSYNEQFF. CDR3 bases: TGTGCCAGCAGCCCAGCCCCTGCGGCGAGCTCCTACAATGAGCAGTTCTTC.

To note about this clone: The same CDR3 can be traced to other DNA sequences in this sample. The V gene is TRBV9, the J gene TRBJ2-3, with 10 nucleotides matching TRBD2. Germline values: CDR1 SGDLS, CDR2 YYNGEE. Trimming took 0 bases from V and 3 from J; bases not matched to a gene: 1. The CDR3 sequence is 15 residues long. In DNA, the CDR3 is TGTGCCAGCAGCGTAGGGACTAGCGGTACAGATACGCAGTATTTT. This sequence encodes CASSVGTSGTDTQYF.

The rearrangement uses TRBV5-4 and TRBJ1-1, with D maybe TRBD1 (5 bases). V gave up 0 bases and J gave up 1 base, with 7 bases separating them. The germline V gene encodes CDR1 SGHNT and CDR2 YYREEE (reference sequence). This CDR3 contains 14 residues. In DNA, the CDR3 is TGTGCCAGCAGCTTGGGACAGCGGAACACTGAAGCTTTCTTT. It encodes CASSLGQRNTEAFF.

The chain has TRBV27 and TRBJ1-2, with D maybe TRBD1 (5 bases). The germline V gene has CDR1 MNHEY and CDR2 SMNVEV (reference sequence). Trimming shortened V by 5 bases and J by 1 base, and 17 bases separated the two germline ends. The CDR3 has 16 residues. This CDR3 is CASSQLSGLINYGYTF. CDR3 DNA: TGTGCCAGCAGTCAACTCTCGGGACTGATTAACTATGGCTACACCTTC.